This T cell receptor beta chain stems from a study of blood T cell repertoires in COVID-19. Produced via immunoSEQ multiplex PCR; TCRdb's table is partial and in-frame only. Of about 310,000 clones listed, roughly nine tenths are singletons. Germline CDR1 is MNHNS and CDR2 is SASEGT. The CDR3 runs 14 residues. Trimming took 1 base from V and 7 from J, leaving 11 bases between them. Each recovered donor of Cohort 3 presented with two negative PCRs, clearance, or symptom resolution. The V and J genes are TRBV6-1 and TRBJ1-5; D perhaps matches TRBD1 (5 bases). The source of this sequence is a young woman who had recovered from COVID-19. What was sequenced was PBMCs or T cells enriched from blood (not recorded which). The CDR3 DNA is TGTGCCAGCAGTGAAGGGGGCGCCTGGCAGCCCCAGCATTTT. It specifies CASSEGGAWQPQHF.